This T cell receptor (beta chain) appears in the sequencing data of a study of cytotoxic CD8 clonotypes in ibrutinib-treated CLL. At the level of the study: It was after a median approximately twelve months of treatment, range 6 to 36, that response samples were taken.

Trimming took off 7 bases at V and 4 bases at J, with 16 bases between the two ends. The CDR3 consists of 14 residues. Per germline, CDR1 MDHEN and CDR2 SYDVKM. Study findings and constraints: Clonality measured at baseline exceeded age-matched healthy donors, tracking circulating CD8+ T-cell counts. Rare overall, public clonotypes shrank or held steady under therapy.

As regards this clone: Antigen specificity is unknown.

Data came from immunoSEQ multiplex PCR; TCRdb stores just in-frame clones and leaves some out. The sample yields some 140,000 clones, roughly 80% seen once. This receptor was obtained from a human donor with chronic lymphocytic leukemia. The chain links TRBV28 to TRBJ1-2; D is undetermined. The sequences come from PBMCs, collected after 24 months of ibrutinib treatment. Here the CDR3 reads CASTAPENSYGYTF. CDR3 DNA: TGTGCCAGCACCGCCCCCGAGAACTCCTATGGCTACACCTTC.